Listed here are 21 T cell receptor beta chains from one sample, sequenced in a study of blood T cells in healthy people across ages. A second roughly 7 to 11 cycle PCR used barcoded and J-beta primers. TCRdb reprocessed the 5' RACE reads with MiXCR, giving one entry per CDR3 protein. Found here are 550,000 to 750,000 distinct CDR3 sequences, around a fifth of them singletons; the top ten hold 3.5% to 4%. Input material: blood. The source is a man in his 70s in good health.

V and J are TRBV20-1 and TRBJ2-6; 7 positions match TRBD2. The V and J ends lost 6 bases and 2 bases, in that order; junction bases with no gene match: 4. The CDR3 consists of 14 residues. Germline V gene data show CDR1 as DFQATT and CDR2 as SNEGSKA (reference sequence). The CDR3 DNA sequence: TGCAGTGCACTCGGACTAGCTGGGGCCAACGTCCTGACTTTC. Amino acids: CSALGLAGANVLTF.

This sequence joins TRBV20-1 and TRBJ2-1; 9 nucleotides match TRBD2. The CDR3 is made up of 16 amino acids. Trimming cost V 5 bases and J 0 bases; bases outside gene matches: 8. Germline values: CDR1 DFQATT, CDR2 SNEGSKA (reference sequence). CDR3 amino acids: CSAPTSGLSSYNEQFF. CDR3 coding DNA: TGCAGTGCTCCTACTAGCGGGCTGAGCTCCTACAATGAGCAGTTCTTC.

The chain's CDR3 is CASGRDGTYEQYF. Written as DNA, the CDR3 is TGCGCCAGCGGACGGGACGGAACCTACGAGCAGTACTTC. The rearrangement links TRBV5-1 to TRBJ2-7; D is possibly TRBD1 or TRBD2 (5 bases each). The V end was cut by 7 bases, the J end by 2 bases, with 13 bases between. The CDR3 has 13 amino acids. Germline CDR1 SGHRS, CDR2 YFSETQ.

There are many counts of this clonotype. V is TRBV20-1 and J is TRBJ2-5; 10 bases are a match to TRBD1. The CDR3 spans 12 residues. Per the germline V gene, CDR1 is DFQATT and CDR2 is SNEGSKA (reference sequence). The V segment lost 8 bases and the J segment 5 bases; nucleotides outside the gene matches: 5. The CDR3 is CSSTGGRETQYF. For the CDR3, the DNA is TGCAGTTCGACAGGGGGCCGGGAGACCCAGTACTTC.

The chain recombines TRBV9 with TRBJ2-3, with 9 bases identical to TRBD2. Trimming cost V 4 bases and J 0 bases; bases outside gene matches: 3. The CDR3 runs to 15 residues. CDR1 is SGDLS and CDR2 is YYNGEE in the germline V gene. CDR3 region: CASSTSGPSTDTQYF. The CDR3 DNA follows: TGTGCCAGCAGCACTAGCGGGCCTAGCACAGATACGCAGTATTTT.

This clonotype has ten or more counts. The rearrangement joins TRBV12-3 or TRBV12-4 to TRBJ2-1; the D call may be TRBD1 or TRBD2 (6 bases each). This CDR3 contains 15 residues. V lost 6 bases and J lost 4, with 16 bases in between. CDR3 nucleotide sequence: TGTGCCAGCAGGGCCGGGGGCGGGAATTACAATGAGCAGTTCTTC. Its protein is CASRAGGGNYNEQFF.

J is TRBJ1-1 and V is TRBV7-8; D not certain. This CDR3 spans 14 amino acids. CDR1 is SGHVS, CDR2 FQNEAQ, per germline. The V and J ends lost 5 bases and 0 bases respectively, with 10 bases between them. The CDR3 DNA reads TGTGCCAGCAGCCCTCCCGAAATGAACACTGAAGCTTTCTTT. It encodes CASSPPEMNTEAFF. The entire variable domain, with the rest obtained from reference TRBV7-8 and TRBJ1-1, is as follows: GAGVSQSPRYKVAKRGQDVALRCDPISGHVSLFWYQQALGQGPEFLTYFQNEAQLDKSGLPSDRFFAERPEGSVSTLKIQRTQQEDSAVYLCASSPPEMNTEAFFGQGTRLTVV.

Regarding this clonotype: A much larger clone is a single base away; this may be a read error. J is TRBJ2-4 and V is TRBV7-6; 7 bases align to TRBD2. In germline, CDR1 is SGHVS, CDR2 FNYEAQ. This CDR3 contains 13 residues. CDR3 sequence (DNA): TGTGCCAGCTCTAGCGGTCCTAAAAACATTCAGCACTTC. Translation gives CASSSGPKNIQHF.

This clonotype was picked up a small number of times. This chain joins TRBV7-6 and TRBJ1-2; D possibly corresponds to TRBD1 (5 bases). The CDR3 has 14 residues. Trimming left V 2 bases short and J 2 bases short, with 9 bases between. Germline-derived CDR1 and CDR2 are SGHVS and FNYEAQ. CDR3 in DNA: TGTGCCAGCAGCTTATATTCAGGGAACTATGGCTACACCTTC. This codes for CASSLYSGNYGYTF.

In the case of this clonotype: A read error may account for a junction end that differs from germline. The chain's CDR3 is CSARTGGDTGEPFF. CDR3 nucleotides: TGCAGTGCTAGAACAGGGGGAGACACCGGGGAGCCGTTTTTT. V is TRBV20-1 and J is TRBJ2-2; 8 bases are a match to TRBD1. Germline V gives CDR1 DFQATT, CDR2 SNEGSKA (reference sequence). The CDR3 sequence is 14 residues long.

V gene TRBV20-1 combines with J gene TRBJ2-1, with D possibly being TRBD2 (5 bases). Germline CDR1 and CDR2: DFQATT and SNEGSKA (reference sequence). Trimming shortened V by 6 bases and J by 7 bases, and 25 bases separated the two germline ends. The CDR3 extends over 16 amino acids. Written as DNA, the CDR3 is TGCAGTGCCCCCTTACCCGGGGAGCCGGGCTGGAATGAGCAGTTCTTC. Protein: CSAPLPGEPGWNEQFF.

As concerns this clonotype: Sequence at one end of the junction differs from germline and may be a read error. CDR3 loop: CASRQGSFEQYF. The CDR3 nucleotides are TGTGCCAGCAGGCAGGGCTCCTTCGAGCAGTACTTC. The rearrangement joins TRBV28 to TRBJ2-7; TRBD1 is a possible D gene (5 bases). The germline V gene has CDR1 MDHEN and CDR2 SYDVKM. The CDR3 contains 12 residues.

The V call is TRBV20-1, the J call TRBJ2-1, with 9 bases aligning to TRBD1. CDR1 is DFQATT and CDR2 is SNEGSKA in the germline V gene (reference sequence). CDR3 size: 15 residues. With 0 bases clipped from V and 6 bases from J, the junction kept 6 bases outside the gene matches. The CDR3 DNA reads as TGCAGTGCTAGAGATGGGGACAGGGTTGTCAATGAGCAGTTCTTC. Residues: CSARDGDRVVNEQFF.

This chain links TRBV5-1 with TRBJ2-7, with D perhaps TRBD1 (6 bases). The V end lost 7 bases, the J end lost 4 bases, and 21 bases lay between the germline ends. CDR1 and CDR2 from the germline V gene are SGHRS and YFSETQ. The CDR3 extends over 15 amino acids. CDR3 bases: TGCGCCAGCCGGCCAATTGGACAGAAGGTTTACGAGCAGTACTTC. Its protein is CASRPIGQKVYEQYF.

This clonotype has at least ten counts. The chain has TRBV28 and TRBJ1-1; D unclear. V lost 5 bases and J lost 3, with 13 bases in between. The CDR3 is made up of 14 amino acids. Germline values: CDR1 MDHEN, CDR2 SYDVKM. The CDR3 sequence is CASSPARTYTEAFF. The CDR3 region has the DNA TGTGCCAGCAGTCCAGCCCGGACCTACACTGAAGCTTTCTTT.

This clonotype was counted only a few times. This sequence joins TRBV20-1 and TRBJ2-5; 13 bases align to TRBD2. Near its end, the DNA agrees better with TRBJ2-7, so the J call may be wrong. This CDR3 contains 17 residues. Germline values: CDR1 DFQATT, CDR2 SNEGSKA (reference sequence). The DNA for the CDR3 is TGCAGTGCTAGCAGGACTAGCGGGAGTCCTCTCTCCTACGAGCAGTACTTC. Translating gives CSASRTSGSPLSYEQYF.

CDR3 bases: TGCAGTGCTAGAGCAGGGACAGGGCTTTGGACTGAAGCTTTCTTT. Its translation is CSARAGTGLWTEAFF. J is TRBJ1-1 and V is TRBV20-1; TRBD1 matches at 9 bases. CDR3 length: 15 residues. Unmatched junction bases numbered 8, after V lost 1 base and J lost 5 bases. Germline V gives CDR1 DFQATT, CDR2 SNEGSKA (reference sequence).

The chain carries TRBV12-3 or TRBV12-4 and TRBJ2-1, with 10 positions matching TRBD2. Germline trimming cut 4 bases from V and 12 bases from J; bases unmatched to any gene: 15. CDR3 size: 16 residues. CDR3 in DNA: TGTGCCAGCAGTTCCCTTCTAGCGGGAGAAGTAAAATCGCAGTTCTTC. This translates into CASSSLLAGEVKSQFF.

V gene TRBV3-1 combines with J gene TRBJ2-5; D is undetermined. The J call may be in error: the DNA end matches TRBJ2-7 better. Germline V gene lookup returns CDR1 LGHDT and CDR2 YNNKEL (reference sequence). The CDR3 runs to 15 residues. The chain's CDR3 is CASRPTLDRAYEQYF. DNA of the CDR3: TGTGCCAGCAGACCTACCCTGGACCGCGCCTACGAGCAGTACTTC.

The count of this clonotype is one. The chain is built from TRBV3-1 and TRBJ2-3; D may be TRBD1 (5 bases). The CDR3 runs to 16 residues. V was trimmed by 2 bases and J by 4 bases, leaving 16 bases between them. Per the germline V gene, CDR1 is LGHDT and CDR2 is YNNKEL (reference sequence). CDR3 bases: TGTGCCAGCAGCCAACAGCAGGGAATAGGTCCAGATACGCAGTATTTT. Amino acids: CASSQQQGIGPDTQYF.

This clonotype came up a few times. This CDR3 is CASRVGGGEQYF. CDR3 sequence (DNA): TGTGCCAGCAGGGTGGGAGGAGGTGAGCAGTACTTC. The chain couples TRBV2 to TRBJ2-1, with D tentatively TRBD2 (6 bases). The J call may be faulty, since TRBJ2-7 better matches the DNA end. There are 12 residues in the CDR3. Germline CDR1 is SNHLY and CDR2 is FYNNEI.